In this sample, the clone carrying this T cell receptor beta chain turned up many times. The source material, RNA transcripts, was used to amplify TCR beta CDR3 regions. Initially, a first-round RT-PCR of the TCR CDR3 employed the HTBI primer set. Via MiXCR, TCRdb re-called the multiplex PCR reads, giving one row per CDR3 protein. The top ten hold 7.5% to 8% of the sample, which has approximately 430,000 distinct CDR3 sequences, less than 20% seen once. The data were taken from a study of T cells in Graves' hyperthyroidism and ophthalmopathy. Stability of Graves' hyperthyroidism was defined as absent ophthalmopathy progression within 18 months. Patients aged 18 to 65 with hyperthyroidism were newly diagnosed, with duration under 2 months. Germline-derived CDR1 and CDR2 are SGHRS and YFSETQ. The CDR3 spans 12 residues. The V end was cut by 5 bases, the J end by 2 bases, with 8 bases between.

Sequencing was carried out using blood. V usage is TRBV5-1 and J usage is TRBJ2-7, with D possibly being TRBD2 (5 bases). This clonotype was sampled from a woman aged 18-30 years with Graves' hyperthyroidism. CDR3 nucleotides: TGCGCCAGCAGGGAGGAAGCCTACGAGCAGTACTTC. This translates into CASREEAYEQYF.